The 25 T cell receptor beta chains below come from one sample, sequenced in a study of shared clonotypes between healthy human individuals. Libraries were prepared by immunoSEQ multiplex PCR; TCRdb keeps only in-frame clonotypes and omits some of them. The table shows 2 million to 2.5 million clones, with approximately 96% occurring only once. The sample consisted of naive CD4+ T cells sorted from blood. Noted subset: CD45RA+ positively selected. The receptors stem from a man between 18 and 29 years old in good health.

This rearrangement joins TRBV7-2 to TRBJ2-3, with 9 bases aligning to TRBD2. The CDR3 has 15 amino acids. The V gene's germline CDR1 is SGHTA and CDR2 FQGNSA. Unmatched junction bases numbered 9, after V lost 6 bases and J lost 5 bases. DNA for the CDR3: TGTGCCAGCAGTCTAGGAGCGGGAGGAGTAGATACGCAGTATTTT. Amino acids: CASSLGAGGVDTQYF.

This clone was observed once. This chain connects TRBV5-1 to TRBJ1-2; possible D gene TRBD1, 6 bases. The V end lost 6 bases, the J end lost 5 bases, and 17 bases lay between the germline ends. Germline V lookup: CDR1 SGHRS, CDR2 YFSETQ. The CDR3 has 14 residues. The CDR3 sequence is CASNEGGGAYGYTF. The CDR3 DNA sequence: TGCGCCAGCAACGAGGGGGGAGGCGCGTATGGCTACACCTTC.

V and J are TRBV2 and TRBJ1-5; 7 nucleotides agree with TRBD1. The CDR3 consists of 14 residues. From germline, CDR1 is SNHLY and CDR2 FYNNEI. The J segment lost 4 bases and the V segment lost 6 bases, leaving 6 bases of the junction unmatched. The CDR3 coding sequence is TGTGCCAGCAGAGACACAGGGGTGAATCAGCCCCAGCATTTT. It translates to CASRDTGVNQPQHF.

This clone was picked up one time. The CDR3 DNA is TGTGCCAGCAGTGTCGGGAGAATGAAAGAGACCCAGTACTTC. Protein: CASSVGRMKETQYF. The chain is built from TRBV6-1 and TRBJ2-5; a possible D gene is TRBD2 (6 bases). Trimming shortened V by 4 bases and J by 3 bases, and 12 bases separated the two germline ends. This CDR3 has 14 residues. Germline V gives CDR1 MNHNS, CDR2 SASEGT.

The gene calls are TRBV28 and TRBJ1-1; the D is unclear. The CDR3 has 15 residues. Germline V gene data show CDR1 as MDHEN and CDR2 as SYDVKM. Trimming pared 6 bases from V and 3 bases from J, leaving 17 bases between. CDR3 sequence (DNA): TGTGCCAGCAGCTTTACCCTTCTTGCCTACACTGAAGCTTTCTTT. Translated, it gives CASSFTLLAYTEAFF.

The chain combines TRBV19 with TRBJ1-1; weak D call: TRBD1 (5 bases). Germline V gene data show CDR1 as LNHDA and CDR2 as SQIVND (reference sequence). The CDR3 extends over 14 amino acids. Trimming took 5 bases from V and 4 from J, leaving 14 bases between them. Here the CDR3 reads CASSPLAGGTEAFF. CDR3 coding DNA: TGTGCCAGTAGTCCCCTCGCGGGGGGCACTGAAGCTTTCTTT. Complete variable domain (other parts from reference TRBV19 and TRBJ1-1): DGGITQSPKYLFRKEGQNVTLSCEQNLNHDAMYWYRQDPGQGLRLIYYSQIVNDFQKGDIAEGYSVSREKKESFPLTVTSAQKNPTAFYLCASSPLAGGTEAFFGQGTRLTVV.

The rearrangement uses TRBV5-4 and TRBJ2-5; 7 bases fit TRBD2. The V and J ends lost 3 bases and 5 bases, in that order; junction bases with no gene match: 7. Looked up from germline, CDR1 is SGHNT and CDR2 is YYREEE (reference sequence). CDR3 length: 14 amino acids. Written as DNA, the CDR3 is TGTGCCAGCAGCTGGAGCGGGCGGGGGGAGACCCAGTACTTC. It codes for CASSWSGRGETQYF.

CDR3 nucleotides: TGTGCCAGCAGTCCCCGACCCGGTGGGCAGTACTTC. This gives the protein CASSPRPGGQYF. The chain employs TRBV6-6 and TRBJ2-7; D remains unclear. The germline V gene has CDR1 MNHNY and CDR2 SVGAGI (reference sequence). CDR3 length equals 12 residues. Trimming took off 5 bases at V and 9 bases at J, with 14 bases between the two ends.

The chain carries TRBV5-6 and TRBJ1-5, with no clear D. Germline lookup yields CDR1 SGHDT and CDR2 YYEEEE. The V gene lost 3 bases and the J gene lost 6 bases, with 13 bases spanning the gap. There are 14 residues in the CDR3. The CDR3 reads CASSSGLLLQPQHF. CDR3 nucleotides: TGTGCCAGCAGCTCTGGACTTTTACTTCAGCCCCAGCATTTT.

The chain carries TRBV10-3 and TRBJ1-6, with unresolved D. The V end was cut by 2 bases, the J end by 5 bases, with 4 bases between. This CDR3 contains 13 residues. Germline V gives CDR1 ENHRY, CDR2 SYGVKD. The DNA for the CDR3 is TGTGCCATCAGTGAGATCGATAATTCACCCCTCCACTTT. It is translated as CAISEIDNSPLHF.

This chain joins TRBV2 and TRBJ1-6; 7 bases are a match to TRBD1. The CDR3 extends over 14 amino acids. J was trimmed by 7 bases and V by 6 bases; bases with no gene match: 6. CDR1 is SNHLY, CDR2 FYNNEI, per germline. The CDR3 region is CASSGDSVNSPLHF. The CDR3, as DNA: TGTGCCAGCAGCGGGGACAGTGTGAATTCACCCCTCCACTTT.

The chain has TRBV5-6 and TRBJ2-1; D gene ambiguous. The CDR3 totals 15 residues. Germline CDR1 SGHDT, CDR2 YYEEEE. Trimming stripped 3 bases from V and 0 bases from J, with 10 bases between. CDR3 amino acids: CASSSPKSSYNEQFF. The CDR3 region has the DNA TGTGCCAGCAGCTCCCCAAAGAGCTCCTACAATGAGCAGTTCTTC.

The rearrangement links TRBV6-4 to TRBJ1-2; 7 bases agree with TRBD1. This CDR3 has 13 amino acids. CDR1 is MRHNA, CDR2 SNTAGT, per germline. J lost 4 bases, V lost 6 bases, and 5 bases had no gene match. CDR3 bases: TGTGCCAGCAGCATGGGACAGAGCTATGGCTACACCTTC. It translates to CASSMGQSYGYTF.

The chain couples TRBV19 to TRBJ1-2; D uncertain. CDR3 length: 15 amino acids. V lost 8 bases and J lost 4, with 20 bases in between. Germline V lookup: CDR1 LNHDA, CDR2 SQIVND (reference sequence). The CDR3 DNA reads as TGTGCCAGTGTCCCGAATCTTGGACGGGGCTATGGCTACACCTTC. Translated, it gives CASVPNLGRGYGYTF.

The chain is built from TRBV27 and TRBJ2-7, with TRBD2 identical over 8 bases. Looked up from germline, CDR1 is MNHEY and CDR2 is SMNVEV (reference sequence). Germline trimming cut 6 bases from V and 3 bases from J; bases unmatched to any gene: 7. CDR3 size: 14 residues. The CDR3 DNA follows: TGTGCCAGCAGCCCCAGCGGGGGTTACTACGAGCAGTACTTC. This sequence encodes CASSPSGGYYEQYF.

The chain is built from TRBV5-1 and TRBJ1-1, with 8 bases lining up with TRBD1. This CDR3 is built from 15 residues. The V and J ends lost 4 bases and 0 bases, in that order; junction bases with no gene match: 5. Germline CDR1 and CDR2: SGHRS and YFSETQ. In DNA form, the CDR3 reads TGCGCCAGCAGCCTACGACAGGGGTTGAACACTGAAGCTTTCTTT. Translated: CASSLRQGLNTEAFF.

The J gene is TRBJ2-3, the V gene TRBV6-6; 8 bases match TRBD2. CDR1 MNHNY and CDR2 SVGAGI come from the germline V gene (reference sequence). This CDR3 has 16 residues. V lost 6 bases to trimming and J lost 2 bases; unmatched junction nucleotides: 10. The CDR3 is CASSRTGTSLTDTQYF. The CDR3 DNA sequence: TGTGCCAGCAGCCGAACCGGGACTAGTCTCACAGATACGCAGTATTTT.

The CDR3 DNA reads TGCGCCAGCAGCTTGCCGGGGGCTAGGGAGCAGTACTTC. Translation gives CASSLPGAREQYF. This rearrangement joins TRBV5-1 to TRBJ2-7; D may be TRBD1 or TRBD2 (6 bases each). CDR1 SGHRS and CDR2 YFSETQ come from the germline V gene. This CDR3 comprises 13 residues. Between the trimmed V and J ends, which lost 1 base and 7 bases, there was a span of 12 bases.

The chain couples TRBV2 to TRBJ2-7, with TRBD2 matching over 9 bases. J gave up 3 bases and V 8 bases, and 8 bases lay outside the gene matches. This CDR3 spans 14 amino acids. The V gene's germline CDR1 is SNHLY and CDR2 FYNNEI. The CDR3 region has the DNA TGTGCCAGCGTTAGCGGGAGAACAAGCTACGAGCAGTACTTC. Protein product: CASVSGRTSYEQYF.

This clone has just one count. This sequence joins TRBV6-5 and TRBJ1-1, with TRBD1 as a possible D gene (5 bases). Germline loops: CDR1 MNHEY, CDR2 SVGAGI. CDR3 length equals 15 residues. The germline V and J ends were trimmed by 6 bases and 4 bases, with 18 bases remaining between them. CDR3 sequence (DNA): TGTGCCAGCAGCTCCCGACAGTCGGAGAGCACTGAAGCTTTCTTT. It is translated as CASSSRQSESTEAFF.

In this sample, this clone turned up a few times. The chain is built from TRBV6-6 and TRBJ1-2; D is perhaps TRBD1 (5 bases). The CDR3 extends over 13 amino acids. Germline V CDR1 and CDR2: MNHNY, SVGAGI (reference sequence). V lost 5 bases and J 8 bases, leaving 15 bases between the germline ends. The CDR3 loop reads CASSTQPGYGYTF. CDR3 nucleotides: TGTGCCAGCAGTACCCAGCCAGGGTACGGCTACACCTTC.

The CDR3 reads CASSQSPGVSGTGNAYEQYF. The CDR3 nucleotides read TGCGCCAGCAGCCAATCCCCCGGGGTTTCCGGGACAGGGAATGCCTACGAGCAGTACTTC. V gene TRBV4-1 combines with J gene TRBJ2-7; 9 bases align to TRBD1. J gave up 2 bases and V 2 bases, and 19 bases lay outside the gene matches. This CDR3 contains 20 residues. Germline V CDR1 and CDR2: MGHRA, YSYEKL.

CDR3 region: CASSEPQETQYF. The CDR3 region has the DNA TGCGCCAGCAGCGAGCCTCAAGAGACCCAGTACTTC. J is TRBJ2-5 and V is TRBV5-1; no reliable D call. The CDR3 runs to 12 residues. Germline CDR1 is SGHRS and CDR2 is YFSETQ. V was shortened by 4 bases and J by 2 bases, with 6 bases between the two germline ends.

The chain carries TRBV6-1 and TRBJ2-4; no clear D gene. The V end lost 1 base, the J end lost 0 bases, and 7 bases lay between the germline ends. The CDR3 covers 15 residues. CDR1 is MNHNS, CDR2 SASEGT, per germline. The CDR3 protein is CASSEDYLAKNIQYF. Written as DNA, the CDR3 is TGTGCCAGCAGTGAAGATTATCTAGCCAAAAACATTCAGTACTTC.

The genes are TRBV4-2 and TRBJ2-2; D is ambiguous. Trimming left V 3 bases short and J 7 bases short, with 12 bases between. The CDR3 extends over 14 amino acids. CDR1 is LGHNA, CDR2 YNFKEQ, per germline. CDR3 nucleotides: TGTGCCAGCAGCCAGAATCCCTCGGGCGGGGAGCTGTTTTTT. It encodes CASSQNPSGGELFF.